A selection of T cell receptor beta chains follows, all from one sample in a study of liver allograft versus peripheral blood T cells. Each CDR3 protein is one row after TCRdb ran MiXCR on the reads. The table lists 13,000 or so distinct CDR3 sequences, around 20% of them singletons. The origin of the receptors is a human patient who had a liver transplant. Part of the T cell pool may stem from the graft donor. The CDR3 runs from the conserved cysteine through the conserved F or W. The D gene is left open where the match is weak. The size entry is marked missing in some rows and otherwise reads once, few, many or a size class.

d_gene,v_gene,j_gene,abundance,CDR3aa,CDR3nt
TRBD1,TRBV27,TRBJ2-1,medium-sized,CASSLSSGGFYNEQFF,TGTGCCAGCAGTTTATCGTCAGGGGGCTTCTACAATGAGCAGTTCTTC
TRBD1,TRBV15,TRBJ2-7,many,CATSRDLGTARYEQYF,TGTGCCACCAGCAGGGACCTAGGGACAGCGCGCTACGAGCAGTACTTC
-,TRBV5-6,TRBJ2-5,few,CASSNQYRRYQETQYF,TGTGCCAGCAGCAATCAATATAGGAGGTACCAAGAGACCCAGTACTTC
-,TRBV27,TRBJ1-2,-,CATGGGANYGYTF,TGTGCCACCGGGGGGGGAGCTAACTATGGCTACACCTTC
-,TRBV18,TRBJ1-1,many,CASSPQHSQNTEAFF,TGTGCCAGCTCACCACAGCACAGTCAGAACACTGAAGCTTTCTTT
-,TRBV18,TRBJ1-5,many,CASSPDGVGNQPQHF,TGTGCCAGCTCACCAGACGGGGTGGGCAATCAGCCCCAGCATTTT
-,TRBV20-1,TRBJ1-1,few,CSARDEGTLEAFF,TGCAGTGCTAGAGATGAGGGGACACTTGAAGCTTTCTTT
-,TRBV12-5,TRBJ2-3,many,CASGSDSHTDTQYF,TGTGCTAGTGGTTCGGACAGTCACACAGATACGCAGTATTTT
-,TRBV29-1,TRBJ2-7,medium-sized,CSVRTETYEQYF,TGCAGCGTCAGGACAGAAACCTACGAGCAGTACTTC
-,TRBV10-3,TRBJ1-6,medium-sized,CAISELQVRDSPLHF,TGTGCCATCAGTGAGCTACAGGTGCGGGATTCACCCCTCCACTTT
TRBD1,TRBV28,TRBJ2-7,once,CASSPGQGGHEQYF,TGTGCCAGCAGTCCAGGACAGGGTGGCCATGAGCAGTACTTC
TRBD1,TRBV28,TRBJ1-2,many,CASSSRQGSFVGYTF,TGTGCCAGCAGTTCCAGACAGGGTTCCTTTGTTGGCTACACCTTC
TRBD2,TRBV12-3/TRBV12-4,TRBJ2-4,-,CASSSLTSGGGDIQYF,TGTGCCAGCAGTTCCCTCACTAGCGGGGGAGGAGACATTCAGTACTTC
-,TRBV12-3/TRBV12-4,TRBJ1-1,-,CASSLVRGNTEAFF,TGTGCCAGCAGTTTAGTCAGGGGAAACACTGAAGCTTTCTTT